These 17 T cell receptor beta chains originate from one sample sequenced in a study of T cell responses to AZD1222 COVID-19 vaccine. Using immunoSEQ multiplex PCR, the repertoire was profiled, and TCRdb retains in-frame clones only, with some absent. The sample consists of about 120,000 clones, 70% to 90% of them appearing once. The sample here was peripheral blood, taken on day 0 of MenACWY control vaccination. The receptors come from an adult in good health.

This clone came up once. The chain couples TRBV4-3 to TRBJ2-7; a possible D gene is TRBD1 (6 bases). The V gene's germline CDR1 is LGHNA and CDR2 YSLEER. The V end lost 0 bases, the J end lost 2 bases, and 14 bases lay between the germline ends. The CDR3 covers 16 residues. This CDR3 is CASSQDIGQSTYEQYF. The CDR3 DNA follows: TGCGCCAGCAGCCAAGACATCGGACAGTCAACCTACGAGCAGTACTTC.

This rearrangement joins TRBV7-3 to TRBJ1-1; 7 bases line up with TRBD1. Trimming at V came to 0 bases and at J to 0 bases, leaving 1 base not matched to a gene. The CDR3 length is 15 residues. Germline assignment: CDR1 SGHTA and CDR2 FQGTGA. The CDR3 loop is CASSLTGGMNTEAFF. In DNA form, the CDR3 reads TGTGCCAGCAGCTTAACAGGGGGCATGAACACTGAAGCTTTCTTT.

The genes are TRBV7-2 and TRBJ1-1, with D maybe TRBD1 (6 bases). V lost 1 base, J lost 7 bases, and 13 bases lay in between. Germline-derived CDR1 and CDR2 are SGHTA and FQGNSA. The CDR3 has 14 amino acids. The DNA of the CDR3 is TGTGCCAGCAGCTTAGTTGGGCAAGGGGGTGAAGCTTTCTTT. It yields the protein CASSLVGQGGEAFF.

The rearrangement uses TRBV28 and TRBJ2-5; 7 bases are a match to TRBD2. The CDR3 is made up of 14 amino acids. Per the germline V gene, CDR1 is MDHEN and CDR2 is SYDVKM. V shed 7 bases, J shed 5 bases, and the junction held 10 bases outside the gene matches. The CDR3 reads CASTFSGGTETQYF. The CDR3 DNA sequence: TGTGCCAGCACCTTCTCGGGGGGAACGGAGACCCAGTACTTC.

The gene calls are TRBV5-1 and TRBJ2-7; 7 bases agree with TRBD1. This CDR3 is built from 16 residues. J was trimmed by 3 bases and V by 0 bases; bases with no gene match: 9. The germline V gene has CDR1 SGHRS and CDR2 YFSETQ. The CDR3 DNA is TGCGCCAGCAGCTTGGGATGGGGACAGCAGAACTACGAGCAGTACTTC. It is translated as CASSLGWGQQNYEQYF.

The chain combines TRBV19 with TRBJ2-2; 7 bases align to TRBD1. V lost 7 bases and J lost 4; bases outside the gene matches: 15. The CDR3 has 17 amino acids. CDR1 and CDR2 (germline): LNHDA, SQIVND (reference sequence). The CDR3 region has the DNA TGTGCCAGTAACGTACTGACCGGGACAGACTTCACCGGGGAGCTGTTTTTT. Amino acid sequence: CASNVLTGTDFTGELFF.

The DNA of the CDR3 is TGTGCCAGCAGCTTAGGGCTGCAAACAGATACGCAGTATTTT. It is translated as CASSLGLQTDTQYF. The chain has TRBV11-2 and TRBJ2-3; the D is unclear. Trimming left V 1 base short and J 3 bases short, with 8 bases between. The germline CDR1 and CDR2 sequences are SGHAT and FQNNGV. The CDR3 is 14 residues long.

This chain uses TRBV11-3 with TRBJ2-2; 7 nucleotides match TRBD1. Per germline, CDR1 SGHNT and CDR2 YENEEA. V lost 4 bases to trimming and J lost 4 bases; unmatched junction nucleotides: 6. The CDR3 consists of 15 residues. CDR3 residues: CASSSDREPTGELFF. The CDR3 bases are TGTGCCAGCAGCTCCGACAGGGAACCCACCGGGGAGCTGTTTTTT.

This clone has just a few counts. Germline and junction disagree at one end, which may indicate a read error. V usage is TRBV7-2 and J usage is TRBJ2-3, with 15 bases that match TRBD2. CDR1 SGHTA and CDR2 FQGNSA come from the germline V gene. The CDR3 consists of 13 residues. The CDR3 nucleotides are TGTGCCAGCAGCTTGGGCCCGGGACTAGCGGGGGGCTTT. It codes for CASSLGPGLAGGF.

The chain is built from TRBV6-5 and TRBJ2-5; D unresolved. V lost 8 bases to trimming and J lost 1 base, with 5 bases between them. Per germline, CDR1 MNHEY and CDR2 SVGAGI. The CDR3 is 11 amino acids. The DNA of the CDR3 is TGTGCCAGCCCCCGCCAAGAGACCCAGTACTTC. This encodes CASPRQETQYF.

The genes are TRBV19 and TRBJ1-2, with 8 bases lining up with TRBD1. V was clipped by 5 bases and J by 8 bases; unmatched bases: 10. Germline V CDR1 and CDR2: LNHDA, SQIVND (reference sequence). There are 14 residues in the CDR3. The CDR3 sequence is CASSSGTGLLGYTF. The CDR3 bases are TGTGCCAGTAGTTCCGGGACAGGCCTTTTAGGCTACACCTTC.

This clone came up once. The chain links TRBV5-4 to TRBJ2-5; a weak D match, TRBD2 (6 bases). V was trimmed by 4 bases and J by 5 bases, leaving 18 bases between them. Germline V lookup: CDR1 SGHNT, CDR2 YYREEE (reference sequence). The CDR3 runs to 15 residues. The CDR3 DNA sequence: TGTGCCAGCAGCCCCCCTGGGGGTCGGGGGGAGACCCAGTACTTC. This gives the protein CASSPPGGRGETQYF.

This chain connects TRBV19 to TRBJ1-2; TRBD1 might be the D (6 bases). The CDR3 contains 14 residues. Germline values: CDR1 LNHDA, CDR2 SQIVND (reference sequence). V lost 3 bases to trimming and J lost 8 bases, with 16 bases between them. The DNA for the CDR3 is TGTGCCAGTAGTATTGGTTGGGGGCAGGGCGGCTACACCTTC. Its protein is CASSIGWGQGGYTF.

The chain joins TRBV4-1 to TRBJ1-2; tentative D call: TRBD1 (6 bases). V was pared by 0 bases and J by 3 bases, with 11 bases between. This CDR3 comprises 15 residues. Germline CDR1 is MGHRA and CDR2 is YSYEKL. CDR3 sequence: CASSQDPGADYGYTF. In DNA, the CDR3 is TGCGCCAGCAGCCAAGATCCGGGGGCCGACTATGGCTACACCTTC.

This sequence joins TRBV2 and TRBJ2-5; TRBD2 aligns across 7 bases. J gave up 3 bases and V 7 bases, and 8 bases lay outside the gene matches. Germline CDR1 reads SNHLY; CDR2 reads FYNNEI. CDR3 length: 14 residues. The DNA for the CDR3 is TGTGCCAGCACCATTGGGACTATAAAAGAGACCCAGTACTTC. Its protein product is CASTIGTIKETQYF.

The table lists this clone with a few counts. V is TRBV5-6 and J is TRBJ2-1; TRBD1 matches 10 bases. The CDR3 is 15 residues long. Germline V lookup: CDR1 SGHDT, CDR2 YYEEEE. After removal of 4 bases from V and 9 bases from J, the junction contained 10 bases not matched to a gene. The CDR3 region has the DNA TGTGCCAGCAGCCCTGGGACAGGGGTCGAGAGTGAGCAGTTCTTC. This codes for CASSPGTGVESEQFF. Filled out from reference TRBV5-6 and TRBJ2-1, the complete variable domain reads DAGVTQSPTHLIKTRGQQVTLRCSPKSGHDTVSWYQQALGQGPQFIFQYYEEEERQRGNFPDRFSGHQFPNYSSELNVNALLLGDSALYLCASSPGTGVESEQFFGPGTRLTVL.

CDR3 sequence: CASSPGPFYGYTF. The CDR3, as DNA: TGTGCCAGCAGTCCCGGACCCTTCTATGGCTACACCTTC. V gene TRBV28 combines with J gene TRBJ1-2; D call uncertain. Trimming cost V 5 bases and J 4 bases, with 11 bases left between them. This CDR3 has 13 residues. Germline loops: CDR1 MDHEN, CDR2 SYDVKM.